The 8 T cell receptor beta chains in this list originate from one sample, sequenced in a study of cytomegalovirus exposure and HLA in healthy donors. The PCR used 60 Vbeta and 13 Jbeta primers. The repertoire was sequenced with immunoSEQ multiplex PCR; TCRdb's copy has only in-frame clones and lacks some. This sample yields 100,000 to 140,000 clones, of which around four fifths are seen a single time; around 7.4% belongs to the top ten. The sample comprised PBMCs. The receptors come from a man between 25 and 39 years old in good health and CMV-seronegative.

The chain employs TRBV14 and TRBJ1-2, with 10 bases lining up with TRBD1. This CDR3 has 15 amino acids. Per the germline V gene, CDR1 is SGHDN and CDR2 is FVKESK. The J segment lost 1 base and the V segment lost 5 bases, leaving 4 bases of the junction unmatched. In DNA form, the CDR3 reads TGTGCCAGCAGCAAAGGACAGGGGGATAACTATGGCTACACCTTC. Translating it yields CASSKGQGDNYGYTF. The entire variable domain, with the rest obtained from reference TRBV14 and TRBJ1-2, is as follows: EAGVTQFPSHSVIEKGQTVTLRCDPISGHDNLYWYRRVMGKEIKFLLHFVKESKQDESGMPNNRFLAERTGGTYSTLKVQPAELEDSGVYFCASSKGQGDNYGYTFGSGTRLTVV.

V gene TRBV6-5 combines with J gene TRBJ2-5; TRBD2 agrees at 11 bases. The CDR3 loop spans 14 amino acids. Unmatched junction bases numbered 10, after V lost 6 bases and J lost 10 bases. Looked up from germline, CDR1 is MNHEY and CDR2 is SVGAGI. The CDR3 DNA sequence: TGTGCCAGCAGGGCTAGCGGGGGGCCGGTTGGCCAGTACTTC. The encoded protein is CASRASGGPVGQYF.

J is TRBJ2-1 and V is TRBV9; 8 nucleotides align to TRBD1. V shed 0 bases, J shed 3 bases, and the junction held 5 bases outside the gene matches. CDR3 length equals 16 residues. CDR1 SGDLS and CDR2 YYNGEE come from the germline V gene. The CDR3 DNA is TGTGCCAGCAGCGTAGTTCAGGGGGCCTACTACAATGAGCAGTTCTTC. It specifies CASSVVQGAYYNEQFF.

This clone occurred a few times. This rearrangement joins TRBV9 to TRBJ2-2; TRBD1 matches at 8 bases. The length of the CDR3 is 16 residues. CDR1 is SGDLS and CDR2 is YYNGEE in the germline V gene. J gave up 5 bases and V 4 bases, and 10 bases lay outside the gene matches. CDR3 sequence (DNA): TGTGCCAGCAGCCTTTACCCCAGGGGGCAGACCGGGGAGCTGTTTTTT. Protein sequence: CASSLYPRGQTGELFF.

The rearrangement joins TRBV9 to TRBJ2-5; 7 nucleotides align to TRBD2. V shed 4 bases, J shed 1 base, and the junction held 4 bases outside the gene matches. This CDR3 spans 14 amino acids. Germline CDR1 and CDR2: SGDLS and YYNGEE. CDR3 residues: CASSPGGSQETQYF. As DNA, the CDR3 is TGTGCCAGCAGCCCCGGGGGGTCCCAAGAGACCCAGTACTTC.

The J gene is TRBJ2-3, the V gene TRBV14, with 9 bases matching TRBD2. The CDR3 length is 16 residues. Germline-derived CDR1 and CDR2 are SGHDN and FVKESK. V was clipped by 3 bases and J by 0 bases; unmatched bases: 4. CDR3 coding DNA: TGTGCCAGCAGCCAGGTAGCGGGGGCGAGCACAGATACGCAGTATTTT. Protein sequence: CASSQVAGASTDTQYF.

This clone has only a few counts. This chain connects TRBV25-1 to TRBJ1-6, with TRBD1 matching 7 bases. The CDR3 contains 14 residues. Germline V gene lookup returns CDR1 MGHDK and CDR2 SYGVNS. V trimming: 9 bases; J trimming: 3 bases; junction bases outside the gene matches: 5. The CDR3 here is CASQRDSYNSPLHF. For the CDR3, the DNA is TGTGCCAGTCAGAGGGACAGCTATAATTCACCCCTCCACTTT.

Here the CDR3 DNA reads TGTGCCAGCAGCTCGGAACAGGGTAACTCCTACGAGCAGTACTTC. Protein sequence: CASSSEQGNSYEQYF. V and J are TRBV7-2 and TRBJ2-7, with D perhaps matching TRBD1 (6 bases). V gave up 4 bases and J gave up 0 bases, with 13 bases separating them. Germline CDR1 is SGHTA and CDR2 is FQGNSA. This CDR3 has 15 amino acids.